Shown below are 31 T cell receptor beta chains from a single sample sequenced in a study of beta chain features in type 1 diabetes. Study conclusions and caveats: TCRB CDR3 length was moderately but significantly reduced in all four CD4+ subsets of Type 1 diabetes patients.

Their antigens remain unidentified. Of the isolated RNA, all was reverse transcribed, and so the sequenced material was expressed TCRB transcripts. Only in-frame clones appear in the TCRdb table, and some are missing; sequencing was by immunoSEQ multiplex PCR. Of 250,000 to 300,000 clones detected, 13% to 15% appear once; the ten largest clones hold about 0.017%. The sample comprised naive CD4+ T cells from blood. The receptors come from a young man with type 1 diabetes.

This rearrangement joins TRBV11-2 to TRBJ2-5; 12 bases are a match to TRBD2. J gave up 4 bases and V 5 bases, and 8 bases lay outside the gene matches. Germline lookup yields CDR1 SGHAT and CDR2 FQNNGV. CDR3 length: 16 residues. In DNA, the CDR3 is TGTGCCAGCAGCGAGACTAGCGGGAGTGTTTCAGAGACCCAGTACTTC. This gives the protein CASSETSGSVSETQYF. Drawing the rest from reference TRBV11-2 and TRBJ2-5, the complete variable domain is EAGVAQSPRYKIIEKRQSVAFWCNPISGHATLYWYQQILGQGPKLLIQFQNNGVVDDSQLPKDRFSAERLKGVDSTLKIQPAKLEDSAVYLCASSETSGSVSETQYFGPGTRLLVL.

The chain combines TRBV29-1 with TRBJ2-1, with 8 bases fitting TRBD1. Germline assignment: CDR1 SQVTM and CDR2 ANQGSEA. The CDR3 sequence is 15 residues long. In DNA, the CDR3 is TGCAGTGCCCGAGACAGGGGAAGCTCCTACAATGAGCAGTTCTTC. Its translation is CSARDRGSSYNEQFF.

The V and J genes are TRBV7-3 and TRBJ2-5, with D maybe TRBD1 (5 bases). The CDR3 runs 14 residues. The germline V and J ends were trimmed by 2 bases and 5 bases, with 12 bases remaining between them. Germline CDR1 SGHTA, CDR2 FQGTGA. In nucleotides, the CDR3 is TGTGCCAGCAGCTTATTAGGGGCGCGGGAGACCCAGTACTTC. Translating gives CASSLLGARETQYF.

About this clone: The same CDR3 arises from other DNA sequences in this sample as well. V usage is TRBV6-5 and J usage is TRBJ2-7, with 10 bases fitting TRBD2. The CDR3 runs to 15 residues. Germline loops: CDR1 MNHEY, CDR2 SVGAGI. V lost 0 bases to trimming and J lost 4 bases; unmatched junction nucleotides: 3. CDR3 amino acids: CASSYSASGSYEQYF. As DNA, the CDR3 is TGTGCCAGCAGTTACTCGGCTAGCGGGAGTTACGAGCAGTACTTC.

In its sample, this clone was seen a few times. The chain combines TRBV6-5 with TRBJ2-7, with D possibly TRBD2 on 6 matching bases. Germline CDR1 is MNHEY and CDR2 is SVGAGI. Trimming took off 5 bases at V and 3 bases at J, with 14 bases between the two ends. CDR3 length: 14 amino acids. The CDR3 DNA follows: TGTGCCAGCAGTGCCCGGGGTAGCGGCTACGAGCAGTACTTC. Translated, it gives CASSARGSGYEQYF.

The genes are TRBV7-3 and TRBJ1-5; D ambiguous. V gave up 4 bases and J gave up 0 bases, with 4 bases separating them. The germline CDR1 and CDR2 sequences are SGHTA and FQGTGA. The CDR3 spans 13 residues. The CDR3 DNA reads as TGTGCCAGCAGCTCCGGTAGCAATCAGCCCCAGCATTTT. It yields the protein CASSSGSNQPQHF.

In this sample, this clone turned up a few times. V usage is TRBV7-9 and J usage is TRBJ1-5, with a tentative D call TRBD1 (6 bases). Trimming removed 3 bases from V and 9 bases from J, with 15 bases in between. The CDR3 covers 14 residues. Germline CDR1 reads SEHNR; CDR2 reads FQNEAQ (reference sequence). The CDR3 loop is CASSFDRTESPQHF. The DNA for the CDR3 is TGTGCCAGCAGCTTCGACAGGACAGAGTCGCCCCAGCATTTT.

This clone was found a few times. The chain combines TRBV28 with TRBJ1-1, with 11 bases matching TRBD1. CDR1 is MDHEN, CDR2 SYDVKM, per germline. J gave up 7 bases and V 3 bases, and 7 bases lay outside the gene matches. CDR3 length: 15 residues. The CDR3 bases are TGTGCCAGCAGTTTGCCCGGGACAGGGGGACTTGAAGCTTTCTTT. Translating gives CASSLPGTGGLEAFF.

The chain links TRBV5-4 to TRBJ1-4; D ambiguous. Germline CDR1 and CDR2: SGHNT and YYREEE (reference sequence). V was cut by 4 bases and J by 5 bases, with 15 bases left in between. CDR3 length: 15 residues. CDR3 DNA: TGTGCCAGCAGCGAAACTGGAGGCTTGAATGAAAAACTGTTTTTT. Protein: CASSETGGLNEKLFF.

The sample holds a few counts of this clone. The rearrangement uses TRBV5-1 and TRBJ2-1; the match to TRBD1 covers 7 bases. Germline assignment: CDR1 SGHRS and CDR2 YFSETQ. The CDR3 is 14 amino acids. V lost 5 bases, J lost 7 bases, and 9 bases stayed unmatched. CDR3 protein: CASRQGPRANEQFF. CDR3 coding DNA: TGCGCCAGCAGACAGGGGCCAAGGGCGAATGAGCAGTTCTTC.

This rearrangement joins TRBV9 to TRBJ2-2; the match to TRBD2 covers 8 bases. J gave up 4 bases and V 4 bases, and 3 bases lay outside the gene matches. The germline V gene encodes CDR1 SGDLS and CDR2 YYNGEE. There are 14 residues in the CDR3. DNA for the CDR3: TGTGCCAGCAGCTATAGCGGGACCACCGGGGAGCTGTTTTTT. Encoded protein: CASSYSGTTGELFF.

This clone occurred a few times. The gene calls are TRBV13 and TRBJ2-7; 8 bases are shared with TRBD2. Losses at the gene ends were 6 bases for V and 4 bases for J; bases not matched to a gene: 8. The CDR3 spans 14 residues. The germline CDR1 and CDR2 sequences are PRHDT and FYEKMQ (reference sequence). The CDR3 loop reads CASRAGTRAYEQYF. The CDR3 bases are TGTGCCAGCAGGGCCGGGACTAGGGCATACGAGCAGTACTTC.

This clone has more than one count but fewer than ten. At the DNA level, this CDR3 is encoded by other sequences in the same sample as well. The rearrangement joins TRBV5-1 to TRBJ2-5, with 7 nucleotides matching TRBD1. This CDR3 contains 15 residues. Germline CDR1 and CDR2: SGHRS and YFSETQ. V was pared by 0 bases and J by 1 base, with 3 bases of the junction left unmatched. The CDR3 nucleotides are TGCGCCAGCAGCTTGGGAGGGACAGCCCAAGAGACCCAGTACTTC. It translates to CASSLGGTAQETQYF.

This clone was seen a handful of times. This CDR3 reads CASILQGANTGELFF. The DNA for the CDR3 is TGTGCCAGCATTCTACAGGGGGCGAACACCGGGGAGCTGTTTTTT. The chain combines TRBV7-9 with TRBJ2-2; 8 bases line up with TRBD1. Germline V gene lookup returns CDR1 SEHNR and CDR2 FQNEAQ (reference sequence). This CDR3 comprises 15 residues. V was pared by 7 bases and J by 0 bases, with 4 bases of the junction left unmatched.

This clone has a handful of counts. V is TRBV2 and J is TRBJ2-7; the D gene is possibly TRBD1 (6 bases). Trimming took off 7 bases at V and 4 bases at J, with 14 bases between the two ends. CDR3 size: 13 residues. In germline, CDR1 is SNHLY, CDR2 FYNNEI. The CDR3 reads CASTMQGSYEQYF. For the CDR3, the DNA is TGTGCCAGCACTATGCAGGGGTCTTACGAGCAGTACTTC.

This clone showed up just a few times. V usage is TRBV7-9 and J usage is TRBJ2-3; 9 bases match TRBD1. The junction had 8 bases not matched to a gene; V was cut back by 5 bases and J by 5 bases. Germline assignment: CDR1 SEHNR and CDR2 FQNEAQ (reference sequence). The CDR3 has 15 amino acids. CDR3 DNA sequence: TGTGCCAGCAGCCCAGGGACAGGGCAGGGAGATACGCAGTATTTT. As protein: CASSPGTGQGDTQYF. The whole variable domain, filled in from reference TRBV7-9 and TRBJ2-3, reads DTGVSQNPRHKITKRGQNVTFRCDPISEHNRLYWYRQTLGQGPEFLTYFQNEAQLEKSRLLSDRFSAERPKGSFSTLEIQRTEQGDSAMYLCASSPGTGQGDTQYFGPGTRLTVL.

The chain uses TRBV7-9 and TRBJ2-3, with a weak D call TRBD1 (6 bases). There are 14 residues in the CDR3. The V gene's germline CDR1 is SEHNR and CDR2 FQNEAQ (reference sequence). Trimming removed 3 bases from V and 2 bases from J, with 9 bases in between. CDR3 nucleotides: TGTGCCAGCAGCTTTAGACAGGCCACAGATACGCAGTATTTT. Its translation is CASSFRQATDTQYF. Supplemented by reference TRBV7-9 and TRBJ2-3, the full variable domain reads DTGVSQNPRHKITKRGQNVTFRCDPISEHNRLYWYRQTLGQGPEFLTYFQNEAQLEKSRLLSDRFSAERPKGSFSTLEIQRTEQGDSAMYLCASSFRQATDTQYFGPGTRLTVL.

The genes are TRBV5-1 and TRBJ1-1, with a weak D call TRBD1 (5 bases). This CDR3 has 17 amino acids. The germline gives CDR1 SGHRS, CDR2 YFSETQ. Trimming pared 2 bases from V and 1 base from J, leaving 18 bases between. CDR3: CASSFGPHRSSNTEAFF. The CDR3 DNA reads TGCGCCAGCAGCTTTGGCCCCCACAGGAGTTCGAACACTGAAGCTTTCTTT. Full variable domain (remainder filled in from reference TRBV5-1 and TRBJ1-1): KAGVTQTPRYLIKTRGQQVTLSCSPISGHRSVSWYQQTPGQGLQFLFEYFSETQRNKGNFPGRFSGRQFSNSRSEMNVSTLELGDSALYLCASSFGPHRSSNTEAFFGQGTRLTVV.

The table lists this clone with a few counts. This chain links TRBV21-1 with TRBJ1-5; the tabulated D call, TRBD1, remains unverified against the DNA. TRBV21-1 is reported as a pseudogene. The CDR3 has 17 amino acids. The CDR3, as DNA: TGTGCCAGCAGCAAAGCGGACCGGGACAGGGGTTATCAGCCCCAGCATTTT. Protein: CASSKADRDRGYQPQHF.

J is TRBJ2-1 and V is TRBV2; TRBD1 matches at 9 bases. V gave up 4 bases and J gave up 12 bases; unmatched junction bases: 4. The length of the CDR3 is 12 residues. Germline lookup yields CDR1 SNHLY and CDR2 FYNNEI. The CDR3 region has the DNA TGTGCCAGCAGTGCAGACAGGGGGTCGCAGTTCTTC. Its translation: CASSADRGSQFF. The variable domain in full, completed from reference TRBV2 and TRBJ2-1, reads EPEVTQTPSHQVTQMGQEVILRCVPISNHLYFYWYRQILGQKVEFLVSFYNNEISEKSEIFDDQFSVERPDGSNFTLKIRSTKLEDSAMYFCASSADRGSQFFGPGTRLTVL.

This clone was seen only a few times. J is TRBJ1-1 and V is TRBV27; no definite D call. Looked up from germline, CDR1 is MNHEY and CDR2 is SMNVEV (reference sequence). Trimming left V 3 bases short and J 1 base short, with 12 bases between. The CDR3 has 15 residues. CDR3 DNA sequence: TGTGCCAGCAGTTTTCCCCCCCAGAAGAACACTGAAGCTTTCTTT. Encoded protein: CASSFPPQKNTEAFF.

This clone was found a few times. The chain has TRBV21-1 and TRBJ2-2; whether TRBD1, the table's D call, matches the DNA was not checked. TRBV21-1 is classified as a pseudogene. The CDR3 runs to 22 residues. The CDR3 region has the DNA TGTGCCAGACTCAGGCACCCTCCAAAGAGAGGGACAGGGGCCCCGAACACCGGGGAGCTGTTTTTT. Translated, it gives CARLRHPPKRGTGAPNTGELFF.

This clone was detected a few times. The V call is TRBV28, the J call TRBJ1-2, with 10 bases fitting TRBD1. The CDR3 totals 15 residues. V lost 3 bases and J lost 7; bases outside the gene matches: 8. CDR1 and CDR2 (germline): MDHEN, SYDVKM. This chain's CDR3 is CASSLSGQGVRGYTF. DNA of the CDR3: TGTGCCAGCAGTTTGTCAGGACAGGGGGTCCGTGGCTACACCTTC.

The chain uses TRBV29-1 and TRBJ2-5; 8 nucleotides match TRBD1. J lost 4 bases, V lost 4 bases, and 2 bases had no gene match. The CDR3 covers 12 residues. Germline loops: CDR1 SQVTM, CDR2 ANQGSEA. The DNA of the CDR3 is TGCAGCGTTGCACAGGGGGGAGAGACCCAGTACTTC. Translated: CSVAQGGETQYF.

This clone came up a few times. CDR3 region: CASSFAVGGPYEQYF. The DNA of the CDR3 is TGCGCCAGCAGCTTCGCTGTGGGAGGACCCTACGAGCAGTACTTC. The V gene is TRBV5-1, the J gene TRBJ2-7; a weak D match, TRBD2 (6 bases). The germline gives CDR1 SGHRS, CDR2 YFSETQ. CDR3 length equals 15 residues. The V and J ends lost 2 bases and 2 bases respectively, with 14 bases between them.

In this sample, this clone turned up a few times. The chain links TRBV7-3 to TRBJ1-2; 7 bases are shared with TRBD1. There are 12 residues in the CDR3. Germline V gives CDR1 SGHTA, CDR2 FQGTGA. Trimming cost V 8 bases and J 12 bases; bases outside gene matches: 12. The CDR3, as DNA: TGTGCCAGCGGGACTGGGACAGCAGGACACACCTTC. Translated: CASGTGTAGHTF.

This chain connects TRBV25-1 to TRBJ2-5; 8 positions agree with TRBD1. This CDR3 is 16 amino acids long. Trimming removed 1 base from V and 0 bases from J; junction bases left unmatched: 4. Germline V gene lookup returns CDR1 MGHDK and CDR2 SYGVNS. In nucleotides, the CDR3 is TGTGCCAGCAGTGAATTCGGGACAGGCAACCAAGAGACCCAGTACTTC. Translation gives CASSEFGTGNQETQYF.

The V and J genes are TRBV7-2 and TRBJ2-3; D may be TRBD2 (5 bases). CDR1 and CDR2 (germline): SGHTA, FQGNSA. V was shortened by 2 bases and J by 4 bases, with 16 bases between the two germline ends. The CDR3 runs 16 residues. The CDR3 DNA sequence: TGTGCCAGCAGCTTACGACCGCGGTCGGGGTCAGATACGCAGTATTTT. Its translation is CASSLRPRSGSDTQYF. Based on the CDR3 plus reference TRBV7-2 and TRBJ2-3, the full variable domain is GAGVSQSPSNKVTEKGKDVELRCDPISGHTALYWYRQSLGQGLEFLIYFQGNSAPDKSGLPSDRFSAERTGGSVSTLTIQRTQQEDSAVYLCASSLRPRSGSDTQYFGPGTRLTVL.

This clone came up a few times. In DNA form, the CDR3 reads TGTGCCAGCAGCCGGAGTGGAGGGAGGGGTTACGAGCAGTACTTC. Translation: CASSRSGGRGYEQYF. The chain couples TRBV27 to TRBJ2-7; 7 nucleotides line up with TRBD2. The V gene's germline CDR1 is MNHEY and CDR2 SMNVEV (reference sequence). CDR3 length: 15 amino acids. Trimming cost V 6 bases and J 4 bases; bases outside gene matches: 12.

The chain links TRBV15 to TRBJ2-2; D unclear. The CDR3 totals 14 residues. Looked up from germline, CDR1 is LNHNV and CDR2 is YYDKDF (reference sequence). V was pared by 0 bases and J by 6 bases, with 8 bases between. The CDR3 DNA is TGTGCCACCAGCAGAGATCCGGTGGCCGGGGAGCTGTTTTTT. Amino acids: CATSRDPVAGELFF.

The V and J genes are TRBV27 and TRBJ2-5, with D perhaps matching TRBD1 (6 bases). Trimming removed 6 bases at V and 5 bases at J, with 13 bases between. The length of the CDR3 is 13 residues. The germline gives CDR1 MNHEY, CDR2 SMNVEV (reference sequence). DNA of the CDR3: TGTGCCAGCAGAACCGGGACAAGTGAGACCCAGTACTTC. Translating gives CASRTGTSETQYF.